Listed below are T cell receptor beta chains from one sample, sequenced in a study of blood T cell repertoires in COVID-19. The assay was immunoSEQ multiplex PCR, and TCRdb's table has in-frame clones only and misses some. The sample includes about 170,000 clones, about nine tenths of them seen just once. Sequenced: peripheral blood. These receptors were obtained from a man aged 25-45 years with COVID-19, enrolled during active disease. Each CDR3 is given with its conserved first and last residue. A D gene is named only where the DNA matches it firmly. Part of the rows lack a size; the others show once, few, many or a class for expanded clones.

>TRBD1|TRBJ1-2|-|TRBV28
CASSPGQNYGYTF
TGTGCCAGCAGTCCGGGACAGAACTATGGCTACACCTTC
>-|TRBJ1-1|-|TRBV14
CASSQDYVGTPTTEAFF
TGTGCCAGCAGCCAAGATTATGTCGGGACACCAACCACTGAAGCTTTCTTT
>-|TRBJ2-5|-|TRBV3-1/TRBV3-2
CASSLPGHGQETQYF
TGTGCCAGCAGCCTTCCGGGACACGGCCAAGAGACCCAGTACTTC
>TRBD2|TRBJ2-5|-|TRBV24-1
CATSDHKRDSRGETQYF
TGTGCCACCAGTGACCATAAGCGGGACTCAAGGGGAGAGACCCAGTACTTC
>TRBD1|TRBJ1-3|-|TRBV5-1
CASSLRGQGAGNTIYF
TGCGCCAGCAGCTTGCGAGGACAGGGCGCAGGAAACACCATATATTTT
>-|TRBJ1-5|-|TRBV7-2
CASSLYSPRNNQPQHF
TGTGCCAGCAGCTTGTACAGTCCAAGAAACAATCAGCCCCAGCATTTT
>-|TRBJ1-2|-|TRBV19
CASSIPSPVYTF
TGTGCCAGTAGTATACCTTCGCCGGTCTACACCTTC
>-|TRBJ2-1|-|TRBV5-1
CASSLETTYNEQFF
TGCGCCAGCAGCTTAGAGACAACCTACAATGAGCAGTTCTTC
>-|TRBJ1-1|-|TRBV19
CASSMTATQMNTEAFF
TGTGCCAGTAGTATGACAGCCACTCAAATGAACACTGAAGCTTTCTTT
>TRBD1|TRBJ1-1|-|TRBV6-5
CASSYLDRAMNTEAFF
TGTGCCAGCAGTTACTTGGACAGGGCCATGAACACTGAAGCTTTCTTT
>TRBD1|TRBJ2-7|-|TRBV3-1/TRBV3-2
CASSPTTGAAYEQYF
TGTGCCAGCAGCCCGACCACAGGGGCCGCCTACGAGCAGTACTTC
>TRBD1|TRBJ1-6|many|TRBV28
CASSLWGQPNSPLHF
TGTGCCAGCAGTTTATGGGGACAGCCTAATTCACCCCTCCACTTT
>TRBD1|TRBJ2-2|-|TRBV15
CATSRDSRTGAPTGELFF
TGTGCCACCAGCAGAGATTCTAGGACAGGGGCCCCCACCGGGGAGCTGTTTTTT
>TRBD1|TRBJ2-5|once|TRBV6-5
CASSPQTGREETQYF
TGTGCCAGCAGTCCCCAGACAGGGCGTGAGGAGACCCAGTACTTC
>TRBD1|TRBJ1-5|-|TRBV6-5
CASLTGMEKPQHF
TGTGCCAGCCTGACAGGGATGGAGAAGCCCCAGCATTTT
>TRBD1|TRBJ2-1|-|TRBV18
CASSSGQLAYNEQFF
TGTGCCAGCTCATCGGGACAGTTGGCCTACAATGAGCAGTTCTTC
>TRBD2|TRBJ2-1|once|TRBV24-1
CATSDVGLAKTDEQFF
TGTGCCACCAGTGACGTGGGACTAGCGAAGACAGATGAGCAGTTCTTC
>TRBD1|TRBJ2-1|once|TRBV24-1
CATRDSSYNEQFF
TGTGCCACCCGGGACAGCTCCTACAATGAGCAGTTCTTC
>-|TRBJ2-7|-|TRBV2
CASTLLLTGSSYEQYF
TGTGCCAGCACCCTACTCCTAACAGGGAGCTCCTACGAGCAGTACTTC
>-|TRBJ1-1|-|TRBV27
CASSFGAEAFF
TGTGCCAGCAGTTTCGGGGCTGAAGCTTTCTTT
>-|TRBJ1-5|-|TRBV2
CASSVPPGSNQPQHF
TGTGCCAGCAGTGTCCCTCCGGGGAGCAATCAGCCCCAGCATTTT
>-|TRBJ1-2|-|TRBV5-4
CASSPPRGYGYTF
TGTGCCAGCAGCCCTCCCCGGGGCTATGGCTACACCTTC
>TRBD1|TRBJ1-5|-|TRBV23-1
CASSPGQDSNQPQHF
TGCGCCAGCAGTCCGGGACAGGATAGCAATCAGCCCCAGCATTTT
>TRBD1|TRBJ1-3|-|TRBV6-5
CASSGQSSGNTIYF
TGTGCCAGCTCGGGACAGAGCTCTGGAAACACCATATATTTT
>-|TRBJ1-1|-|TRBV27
CASSLSILDSRTVNTEAFF
TGTGCCAGCAGTTTATCTATTTTGGACAGTAGGACAGTCAACACTGAAGCTTTCTTT
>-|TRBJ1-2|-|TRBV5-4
CASGAWDWDGSYGYTF
TGTGCCAGCGGAGCTTGGGACTGGGACGGATCCTATGGCTACACCTTC
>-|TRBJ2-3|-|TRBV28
CASTRTGEVTDTQYF
TGTGCCAGCACCCGGACTGGGGAGGTAACAGATACGCAGTATTTT
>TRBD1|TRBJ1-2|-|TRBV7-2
CASSLGGQVNGYTF
TGTGCCAGCAGCTTAGGTGGACAGGTTAATGGCTACACCTTC
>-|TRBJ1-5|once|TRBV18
CASSLSRGQPQHF
TGTGCCAGCTCACTTTCACGAGGACAGCCCCAGCATTTT
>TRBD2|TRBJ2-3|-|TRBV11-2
CASSLSGGGLDTQYF
TGTGCCAGCAGCCTGAGCGGGGGGGGTTTGGATACGCAGTATTTT
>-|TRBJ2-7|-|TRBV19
CASSISVFGAGYEQYF
TGTGCCAGTAGTATCTCAGTTTTTGGGGCCGGCTACGAGCAGTACTTC
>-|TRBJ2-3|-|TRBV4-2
CASSQTDSASTDTQYF
TGTGCCAGCAGCCAAACGGACAGCGCTAGCACAGATACGCAGTATTTT
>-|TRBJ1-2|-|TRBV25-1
CASSEHSGVGKNYGYTF
TGTGCCAGCAGTGAACATTCAGGGGTGGGGAAAAACTATGGCTACACCTTC
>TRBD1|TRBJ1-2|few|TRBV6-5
CASRPTGGYGYTF
TGTGCCAGCAGGCCTACAGGGGGATATGGCTACACCTTC
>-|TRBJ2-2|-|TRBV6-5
CATKWLATSTGELFF
TGTGCCACGAAGTGGCTAGCGACCAGCACCGGGGAGCTGTTTTTT
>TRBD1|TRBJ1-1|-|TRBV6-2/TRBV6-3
CASSYRGQVNTEAFF
TGTGCCAGCAGTTACCGGGGACAGGTGAACACTGAAGCTTTCTTT
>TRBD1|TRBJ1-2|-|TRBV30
CAWSQGTGRGYRYTF
TGTGCCTGGAGTCAGGGGACAGGACGCGGCTATCGCTACACCTTC
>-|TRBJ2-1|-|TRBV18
CASSPPVGGPGPYNEQFF
TGTGCCAGCTCACCACCGGTCGGAGGGCCCGGTCCCTACAATGAGCAGTTCTTC
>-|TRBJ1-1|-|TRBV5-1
CASRPGGGRSSRAFF
TGCGCCAGCAGACCGGGCGGGGGGCGAAGCAGTCGAGCTTTCTTT
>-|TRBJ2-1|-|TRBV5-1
CASSFPSSGSYNEQFF
TGCGCCAGCAGCTTCCCCTCTAGTGGCTCCTACAATGAGCAGTTCTTC
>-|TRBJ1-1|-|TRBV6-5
CASSLTGLMNTEAFF
TGTGCCAGCAGTTTGACAGGACTTATGAACACTGAAGCTTTCTTT
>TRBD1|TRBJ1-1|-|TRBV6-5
CASTRGQGAAEAFF
TGTGCCAGCACTCGGGGACAGGGGGCCGCTGAAGCTTTCTTT
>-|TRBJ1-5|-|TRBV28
CASSSPRGSYQPQHF
TGTGCCAGCAGTTCCCCCCGGGGGTCCTATCAGCCCCAGCATTTT
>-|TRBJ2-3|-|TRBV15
CATSRRDTQYF
TGTGCCACCTCCAGGAGGGATACGCAGTATTTT
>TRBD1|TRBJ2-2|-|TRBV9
CASSVHLGQGNTGELFF
TGTGCCAGCAGCGTTCACCTGGGACAGGGTAACACCGGGGAGCTGTTTTTT
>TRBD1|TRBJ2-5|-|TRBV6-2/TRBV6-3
CASSLPGTGGTQYF
TGTGCCAGCAGTCTACCCGGGACAGGGGGGACCCAGTACTTC